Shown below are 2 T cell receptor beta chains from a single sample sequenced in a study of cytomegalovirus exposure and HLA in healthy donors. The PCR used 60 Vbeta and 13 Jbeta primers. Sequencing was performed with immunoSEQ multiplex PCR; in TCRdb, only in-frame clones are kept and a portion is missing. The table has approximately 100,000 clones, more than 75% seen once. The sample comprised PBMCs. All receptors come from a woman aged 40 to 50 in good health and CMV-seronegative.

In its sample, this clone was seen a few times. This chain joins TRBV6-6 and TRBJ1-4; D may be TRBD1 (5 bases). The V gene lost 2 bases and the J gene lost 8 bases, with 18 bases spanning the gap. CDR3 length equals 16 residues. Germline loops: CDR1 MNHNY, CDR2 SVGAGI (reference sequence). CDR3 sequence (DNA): TGTGCCAGCAGTTACCTGATTGGGGCAGCAGGGGAAAAACTGTTTTTT. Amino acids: CASSYLIGAAGEKLFF.

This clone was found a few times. The CDR3 region has the DNA TGCGCCAGCCTCCGTGTAATGCAGTTACGAACTGAAGCTTTCTTT. Translating it yields CASLRVMQLRTEAFF. V and J are TRBV10-1 and TRBJ1-1; D not resolved. Trimming took off 8 bases at V and 5 bases at J, with 21 bases between the two ends. CDR1 is WNHNN, CDR2 SYGVQD, per germline (reference sequence). The length of the CDR3 is 15 residues.